A single sample gave rise to the 9 T cell receptor beta chains below, sequenced in a study of shared clonotypes between healthy human individuals. Using immunoSEQ multiplex PCR, the repertoire was profiled, and TCRdb retains in-frame clones only, with some absent. Here the sample spans about 490,000 clones, 70% to 85% being singletons. Sequences were obtained from PBMCs. These receptors all stem from a woman aged 40 to 49 in good health. Some clones in this sample may be carry-over from other donors' samples.

As to this clone: Other DNA sequences of this sample code for an identical CDR3. The V and J genes are TRBV5-4 and TRBJ2-1; the D gene is possibly TRBD2 (6 bases). CDR3 length: 15 amino acids. Germline loops: CDR1 SGHNT, CDR2 YYREEE (reference sequence). V was trimmed by 4 bases and J by 0 bases, leaving 11 bases between them. This CDR3 reads CASSSGTGSYNEQFF. CDR3 bases: TGTGCCAGCAGCAGTGGGACTGGCTCCTACAATGAGCAGTTCTTC.

The chain uses TRBV28 and TRBJ1-5; D may be TRBD1 (5 bases). The CDR3 totals 16 residues. Trimming took off 1 base at V and 4 bases at J, with 14 bases between the two ends. Germline-derived CDR1 and CDR2 are MDHEN and SYDVKM. The CDR3 sequence: CASSLFGRASNQPQHF. The CDR3 nucleotides are TGTGCCAGCAGTTTATTTGGCAGGGCGTCTAATCAGCCCCAGCATTTT.

The chain has TRBV5-1 and TRBJ1-5, with 9 bases that match TRBD1. The CDR3 has 15 residues. Germline trimming cut 5 bases from V and 1 base from J; bases unmatched to any gene: 4. The germline gives CDR1 SGHRS, CDR2 YFSETQ. The CDR3 coding sequence is TGCGCCAGCAGAGCCGGGACAGGGAGCAATCAGCCCCAGCATTTT. This translates into CASRAGTGSNQPQHF.

The chain employs TRBV28 and TRBJ2-2; the D is unclear. In germline, CDR1 is MDHEN, CDR2 SYDVKM. V lost 6 bases and J lost 1, with 21 bases in between. The CDR3 has 18 residues. The CDR3 DNA sequence: TGTGCCAGCAGGGGTCCGCGCGGCCCCACTAAGAACACCGGGGAGCTGTTTTTT. The encoded protein is CASRGPRGPTKNTGELFF.

The chain combines TRBV9 with TRBJ2-7, with TRBD2 identical over 11 bases. The CDR3 totals 15 residues. The J segment lost 3 bases and the V segment lost 3 bases, leaving 5 bases of the junction unmatched. Per the germline V gene, CDR1 is SGDLS and CDR2 is YYNGEE. CDR3 in DNA: TGTGCCAGCAGCGAAACCGGGACTAGCGGCTACGAGCAGTACTTC. Amino acids: CASSETGTSGYEQYF.

The chain links TRBV2 to TRBJ2-7; D may be TRBD2 (6 bases). Germline lookup yields CDR1 SNHLY and CDR2 FYNNEI. The CDR3 is 12 amino acids. V shed 4 bases and J shed 3 bases, with 7 bases lying between them. The CDR3, as DNA: TGTGCCAGCAGTGGGGACTTCTACGAGCAGTACTTC. Protein: CASSGDFYEQYF.

This clone has a single count. This chain connects TRBV30 to TRBJ2-3, with D perhaps being TRBD1 or TRBD2 (5 bases each). Germline-derived CDR1 and CDR2 are GTSNPN and SVGIG (reference sequence). V shed 1 base and J shed 5 bases, with 13 bases lying between them. There are 14 residues in the CDR3. CDR3 sequence reads: CAWSARDGRDTQYF. Written as DNA, the CDR3 is TGTGCCTGGAGTGCCCGGGACGGTAGAGATACGCAGTATTTT.

The chain has TRBV6-1 and TRBJ2-7; D is unresolved. The length of the CDR3 is 14 residues. The V end lost 2 bases, the J end lost 2 bases, and 10 bases lay between the germline ends. Germline lookup yields CDR1 MNHNS and CDR2 SASEGT. As DNA, the CDR3 is TGTGCCAGCAGTGAACCCTACTCGCCCTACGAGCAGTACTTC. Its translation: CASSEPYSPYEQYF.

The chain employs TRBV28 and TRBJ2-7; D is uncertain. CDR1 is MDHEN and CDR2 is SYDVKM in the germline V gene. The V gene lost 7 bases and the J gene lost 3 bases, with 19 bases spanning the gap. This CDR3 comprises 15 residues. The CDR3 protein is CASKENKRLDYEQYF. DNA of the CDR3: TGTGCCAGCAAGGAGAACAAGCGTCTCGACTACGAGCAGTACTTC.